A selection of T cell receptor beta chains follows, all from one sample in a study of cytomegalovirus exposure and HLA in healthy donors. Generated by immunoSEQ multiplex PCR, the TCRdb table keeps only in-frame clones and is missing some. The sample carries more than 85,000 clones, approximately 68% recorded once. Sequencing used PBMCs. The origin of the receptors is a woman younger than 30 in good health and CMV-seropositive. CDR3s include the opening cysteine and the closing phenylalanine or tryptophan. A D gene is named only where the DNA matches it firmly. The size field is filled for only some rows; it gives once, few, many or a size class.

abundance,j_gene,d_gene,v_gene,CDR3nt,CDR3aa
once,TRBJ2-1,-,TRBV6-5,TGTGCCAGCAGTTACTCGAAGGGACTGAGTAATGAGCAGTTCTTC,CASSYSKGLSNEQFF
-,TRBJ2-7,-,TRBV6-6,TGTGCCAGCAGGGGAGGGGGGATGACCTACGAGCAGTACTTC,CASRGGGMTYEQYF
-,TRBJ2-1,TRBD1,TRBV4-3,TGCGCCAGCAGCCAAAACCGGGACAGGGTCTACAATGAGCAGTTCTTC,CASSQNRDRVYNEQFF
-,TRBJ2-1,TRBD1,TRBV29-1,TGCAGCGTTGAAGTCCCGGACAGGTGGGCCAGGAATGAGCAGTTCTTC,CSVEVPDRWARNEQFF
-,TRBJ2-4,TRBD2,TRBV12-5,TGTGCTAGTGGTTTGGTAAGGATGGGACTAGCGGCCAAAAACATTCAGTACTTC,CASGLVRMGLAAKNIQYF
once,TRBJ2-3,TRBD2,TRBV7-9,TGTGCCAGCAGCAAGTATATTGGACTAGCGGGAGCAGATACGCAGTATTTT,CASSKYIGLAGADTQYF
few,TRBJ1-1,-,TRBV7-9,TGTTCCAGCAGCTTGTTGGCGAACACTGAAGCTTTCTTT,CSSSLLANTEAFF
-,TRBJ1-2,TRBD1,TRBV6-4,TGTGCCAGCAGTGACGGGACAGGGACCTATGGCTACACCTTC,CASSDGTGTYGYTF
once,TRBJ1-5,-,TRBV6-4,TGTGCGAGGAGGGGTGGCAATCAGCCCCAGCATTTT,CARRGGNQPQHF
few,TRBJ2-7,TRBD1,TRBV11-3,TGTGCCAGCAGTGTTCTGACAGGGAGCGAGCAGTACTTC,CASSVLTGSEQYF
-,TRBJ2-2,-,TRBV6-5,TGTGCCAGCAGTTCTGATGGGGGGTGGCACACCGGGGAGCTGTTTTTT,CASSSDGGWHTGELFF
-,TRBJ2-2,-,TRBV7-2,TGTGCCAGCAGCCCCCGCCTCGGCGGGGAGCTGTTTTTT,CASSPRLGGELFF
-,TRBJ1-3,-,TRBV5-4,TGTGCCAGCAGCTTGGACAGGACTGGAAACACCATATATTTT,CASSLDRTGNTIYF
-,TRBJ2-1,-,TRBV30,TGTGCCTGGGCCACCCAGCCTAGCAATGAGCAGTTCTTC,CAWATQPSNEQFF
few,TRBJ1-1,-,TRBV2,TGTGCCAGCAGGTCAAAACAGGGTACTGAAGCTTTCTTT,CASRSKQGTEAFF
-,TRBJ2-7,-,TRBV6-1,TGTGCCAGCAGTGGGCCGAGCGGGCCCTCCTACGAGCAGTACTTC,CASSGPSGPSYEQYF
-,TRBJ2-5,-,TRBV5-1,TGCGCCAGCAGTTACAGGACGGGCGAAGAGACCCAGTACTTC,CASSYRTGEETQYF
once,TRBJ2-1,TRBD2,TRBV4-2,TGTGCCAGCAGCCAAGTCTCTCGGGAGGGCCTTCACAATGAGCAGTTCTTC,CASSQVSREGLHNEQFF
few,TRBJ1-4,-,TRBV4-1,TGCGCCAGCAGCCAAGATCCGGGGTCCGCAACTAATGAAAAACTGTTTTTT,CASSQDPGSATNEKLFF
-,TRBJ2-2,-,TRBV30,TGTGCCTGGAGTGGACTCGGCACCGGGGAGCTGTTTTTT,CAWSGLGTGELFF
-,TRBJ2-1,TRBD2,TRBV4-1,TGCGCCAGCAGCCAATCGCGACTAGCGGGAGGCCCCGCCTACAATGAGCAGTTCTTC,CASSQSRLAGGPAYNEQFF
-,TRBJ1-4,TRBD1,TRBV4-3,TGCGCCAGCAGCCCTGCGACAGGGGTAGAAAAACTGTTTTTT,CASSPATGVEKLFF
-,TRBJ2-7,TRBD1,TRBV6-5,TGTGCCAGCAGTTACTCGGGGACAGGGGTTGCCTACGAGCAGTACTTC,CASSYSGTGVAYEQYF
few,TRBJ1-2,TRBD1,TRBV28,TGTGCCAGCACCGCGGGACAGGTCTATGGCTACACCTTC,CASTAGQVYGYTF
-,TRBJ2-7,TRBD2,TRBV4-3,TGCGCCAGCAGCCAAGTAATAGCGGGAGGGCGTACGTACGAGCAGTACTTC,CASSQVIAGGRTYEQYF
-,TRBJ2-6,-,TRBV11-1,TGTGCCAGCCGGAGCTCTGGGGCCAACGTCCTGACTTTC,CASRSSGANVLTF
few,TRBJ1-1,-,TRBV5-6,TGTGCCAGCAGCTTGCCAGGGAACGCTGAAGCTTTCTTT,CASSLPGNAEAFF
-,TRBJ1-3,TRBD1,TRBV7-9,TGTGCCAGCAGCCTGAGACAGGGGGCTGGAAACACCATATATTTT,CASSLRQGAGNTIYF
-,TRBJ2-3,TRBD2,TRBV2,TGTGCCAGCAGTGCGGCTAGCGGGACCAATGCAGATACGCAGTATTTT,CASSAASGTNADTQYF
-,TRBJ2-7,TRBD1,TRBV7-2,TGTGCCAGCATCCTGACAGGGGGCTACGAGCAGTACTTC,CASILTGGYEQYF
few,TRBJ2-7,-,TRBV13,TGTGCCAGCAGCTTAGGAGCACGACTGTTCTCCTACGAGCAGTACTTC,CASSLGARLFSYEQYF
few,TRBJ2-1,-,TRBV12-2,TGTGCAAGTCGCTTACCGGGTCGGGAGCAGTTCTTC,CASRLPGREQFF
-,TRBJ2-3,-,TRBV9,TGTGCCAGCAGCGCTCGGACGGGGAATACAGATACGCAGTATTTT,CASSARTGNTDTQYF
few,TRBJ2-5,TRBD1,TRBV7-2,TGTGCCAGCAGCTTGACAGGGAATAGAGAGACCCAGTACTTC,CASSLTGNRETQYF
-,TRBJ2-7,-,TRBV10-3,TGTGCCATCAGCCCCTCAGCGGCCCTATCCTACGAGCAGTACTTC,CAISPSAALSYEQYF
-,TRBJ1-5,TRBD1,TRBV27,TGTGCCAGCAGTCCCGGGACAGACAATCAGCCCCAGCATTTT,CASSPGTDNQPQHF
-,TRBJ1-4,-,TRBV15,TGTGCCACCAGCACCCGGACAGTTACTAATGAAAAACTGTTTTTT,CATSTRTVTNEKLFF
-,TRBJ1-2,TRBD1,TRBV2,TGTGCCAGCAGTAGGAGATTTGGGACAGGGAACTATGGCTACACCTTC,CASSRRFGTGNYGYTF
once,TRBJ2-7,TRBD2,TRBV4-2,TGTGCCAGCAGCCAAGGGCTAGCGGACTACGAGCAGTACTTC,CASSQGLADYEQYF
medium-sized,TRBJ2-1,-,TRBV11-2,TGTGCCAGCAGCGAGTACAATGAGCAGTTCTTC,CASSEYNEQFF
-,TRBJ2-7,TRBD1,TRBV27,TGTGCCAGCAGTGCCGGGACAGGGGTGGGGGAGCAGTACTTC,CASSAGTGVGEQYF